These 22 T cell receptor beta chains originate from one sample sequenced in a study of cytomegalovirus exposure and HLA in healthy donors. The PCR had 60 Vbeta and 13 Jbeta primers. Sequencing used immunoSEQ multiplex PCR; TCRdb keeps in-frame clones, though not all of them. The sample has 100,000 to 150,000 clones; 65% to 90% are singletons. Sequences were obtained from PBMCs. These receptors came from a male donor in good health and CMV-seropositive.

This chain links TRBV5-1 with TRBJ2-2; no clear D gene. Germline CDR1 is SGHRS and CDR2 is YFSETQ. The CDR3 contains 15 residues. V shed 1 base and J shed 2 bases, with 9 bases lying between them. The CDR3 loop reads CASSLMERNTGELFF. CDR3 nucleotide sequence: TGCGCCAGCAGCTTGATGGAGCGAAACACCGGGGAGCTGTTTTTT.

This chain joins TRBV11-2 and TRBJ1-2; a weak D match, TRBD1 (5 bases). Germline V gene lookup returns CDR1 SGHAT and CDR2 FQNNGV. V was shortened by 5 bases and J by 2 bases, with 15 bases between the two germline ends. The CDR3 runs 15 residues. This chain's CDR3 is CASSPPRQPNYGYTF. The CDR3 nucleotides are TGTGCCAGCAGCCCACCTCGACAGCCAAACTATGGCTACACCTTC. Full variable domain (missing parts from reference TRBV11-2 and TRBJ1-2): EAGVAQSPRYKIIEKRQSVAFWCNPISGHATLYWYQQILGQGPKLLIQFQNNGVVDDSQLPKDRFSAERLKGVDSTLKIQPAKLEDSAVYLCASSPPRQPNYGYTFGSGTRLTVV.

In its sample, this clone was seen a few times. V and J are TRBV5-1 and TRBJ2-4, with D perhaps TRBD1 (6 bases). The germline V gene has CDR1 SGHRS and CDR2 YFSETQ. Trimming removed 0 bases from V and 5 bases from J, with 9 bases in between. The CDR3 loop spans 14 amino acids. For the CDR3, the DNA is TGCGCCAGCAGCTTGGGAGGGGGAGAAAACATTCAGTACTTC. Its translation is CASSLGGGENIQYF.

The gene calls are TRBV19 and TRBJ1-1; D ambiguous. The CDR3 extends over 13 amino acids. The V end was cut by 3 bases, the J end by 7 bases, with 12 bases between. CDR1 is LNHDA, CDR2 SQIVND, per germline (reference sequence). CDR3 coding DNA: TGTGCCAGTAGTATGATGCAGATCAATGAAGCTTTCTTT. It yields the protein CASSMMQINEAFF.

Only one count was recorded for this clone. J is TRBJ2-1 and V is TRBV7-2, with D possibly matching TRBD2 (7 bases). V dropped 3 bases and J dropped 8 bases, with 14 bases sitting between them. The CDR3 extends over 14 amino acids. Germline-derived CDR1 and CDR2 are SGHTA and FQGNSA. This CDR3 reads CASSFVGGGDEQFF. The DNA for the CDR3 is TGTGCCAGCAGCTTTGTGGGAGGGGGAGATGAGCAGTTCTTC.

This chain connects TRBV7-8 to TRBJ2-5; D possibly corresponds to TRBD2 (5 bases). The last part of the DNA fits TRBJ2-7 better; the J call may be wrong. CDR1 SGHVS and CDR2 FQNEAQ come from the germline V gene. The CDR3 spans 17 residues. The CDR3 region has the DNA TGTGCCAGCATCCCCCAGAACCCGAGAGGGCCCCCCTACGAGCAGTACTTC. As protein: CASIPQNPRGPPYEQYF.

This clone was found a few times. This chain connects TRBV7-8 to TRBJ2-2; no clear D gene. V was trimmed by 4 bases and J by 7 bases, leaving 13 bases between them. The CDR3 covers 14 residues. Germline V gene lookup returns CDR1 SGHVS and CDR2 FQNEAQ. The CDR3 sequence: CASSSLVAGGELFF. In DNA, the CDR3 is TGTGCCAGCAGCTCTTTAGTCGCCGGCGGGGAGCTGTTTTTT.

The V call is TRBV25-1, the J call TRBJ2-6; D not resolved. With 3 bases removed from V and 0 bases from J, the gap between germline ends came to 12 bases. Germline V gives CDR1 MGHDK, CDR2 SYGVNS. This CDR3 region has 17 residues. CDR3 nucleotide sequence: TGTGCCAGCAGTGAGCGAAACAGAGCCTCTGGGGCCAACGTCCTGACTTTC. Translating it yields CASSERNRASGANVLTF.

This sequence joins TRBV27 and TRBJ2-1; tentatively, D is TRBD2 (6 bases). Germline V lookup: CDR1 MNHEY, CDR2 SMNVEV (reference sequence). The ends were cut back, 4 bases at V and 10 bases at J, with 17 bases in the middle. The CDR3 runs 14 residues. The CDR3 region has the DNA TGTGCCAGCAGTTCGCCGTATAGTCTAGCGGAGCAGTTCTTC. It is translated as CASSSPYSLAEQFF.

V is TRBV7-9 and J is TRBJ2-1; 11 nucleotides match TRBD1. V was clipped by 5 bases and J by 1 base; unmatched bases: 1. There are 15 residues in the CDR3. Germline assignment: CDR1 SEHNR and CDR2 FQNEAQ (reference sequence). The CDR3 loop reads CASSRDRGSYNEQFF. The CDR3 nucleotides read TGTGCCAGCAGCCGGGACAGGGGGTCCTACAATGAGCAGTTCTTC. Together with reference TRBV7-9 and TRBJ2-1, the CDR3 gives the full variable domain: DTGVSQNPRHKITKRGQNVTFRCDPISEHNRLYWYRQTLGQGPEFLTYFQNEAQLEKSRLLSDRFSAERPKGSFSTLEIQRTEQGDSAMYLCASSRDRGSYNEQFFGPGTRLTVL.

This clone occurred once. The gene calls are TRBV6-5 and TRBJ1-5; D possibly corresponds to TRBD1 (5 bases). V was shortened by 8 bases and J by 6 bases, with 14 bases between the two germline ends. There are 13 residues in the CDR3. Germline CDR1 reads MNHEY; CDR2 reads SVGAGI. The CDR3 protein is CASGRQSSQPQHF. CDR3 coding DNA: TGTGCCAGCGGCAGACAGTCATCTCAGCCCCAGCATTTT.

The chain is built from TRBV27 and TRBJ2-3; no reliable D call. The CDR3 is 16 amino acids. Germline lookup yields CDR1 MNHEY and CDR2 SMNVEV (reference sequence). The V gene lost 2 bases and the J gene lost 1 base, with 13 bases spanning the gap. The chain's CDR3 is CASSLRINIRTDTQYF. The CDR3 DNA sequence: TGTGCCAGCAGTTTACGTATAAATATCCGCACAGATACGCAGTATTTT.

The chain uses TRBV2 and TRBJ2-5, with D hard to call. The CDR3 sequence is 14 residues long. CDR1 SNHLY and CDR2 FYNNEI come from the germline V gene. The V gene lost 7 bases and the J gene lost 9 bases, with 21 bases spanning the gap. This chain's CDR3 is CASIPSSPYMAQYF. The CDR3 DNA sequence: TGTGCCAGCATCCCTAGTAGCCCGTATATGGCCCAGTACTTC.

The J gene is TRBJ2-7, the V gene TRBV6-4; TRBD2 aligns across 11 bases. CDR3 size: 16 residues. V shed 1 base, J shed 3 bases, and the junction held 5 bases outside the gene matches. Germline V gene sequence: CDR1 MRHNA, CDR2 SNTAGT. The CDR3 nucleotides are TGTGCCAGCAGTGACTTGGGGGGACTAGCGGACTACGAGCAGTACTTC. As protein: CASSDLGGLADYEQYF.

V gene TRBV27 combines with J gene TRBJ1-4, with TRBD1 as a possible D gene (6 bases). From germline, CDR1 is MNHEY and CDR2 SMNVEV (reference sequence). This CDR3 region has 14 residues. Deletions cut 3 bases from V and 8 bases from J, with 13 bases between. The CDR3 region is CASSFRQVGEKLFF. Written as DNA, the CDR3 is TGTGCCAGCAGTTTCAGACAGGTGGGCGAAAAACTGTTTTTT.

The chain links TRBV16 to TRBJ2-1, with D possibly matching TRBD1 (7 bases). CDR3 size: 15 residues. The germline gives CDR1 KGHSY, CDR2 FQNENV. V lost 5 bases to trimming and J lost 1 base, with 12 bases between them. The CDR3 here is CASSSTGRSYNEQFF. In DNA form, the CDR3 reads TGTGCCAGCAGCTCGACAGGGAGGTCCTACAATGAGCAGTTCTTC.

This rearrangement joins TRBV5-1 to TRBJ1-1; D remains ambiguous. The V gene lost 2 bases and the J gene lost 11 bases, with 19 bases spanning the gap. Germline V gives CDR1 SGHRS, CDR2 YFSETQ. This CDR3 contains 14 residues. The CDR3 region is CASSLSPGTDVAFF. For the CDR3, the DNA is TGCGCCAGCAGCTTAAGTCCAGGAACCGACGTGGCTTTCTTT.

The chain links TRBV7-9 to TRBJ1-2; perhaps TRBD1 as D (6 bases). The ends were cut back, 1 base at V and 4 bases at J, with 13 bases in the middle. This CDR3 is 15 amino acids long. In germline, CDR1 is SEHNR, CDR2 FQNEAQ (reference sequence). The CDR3 sequence: CASSLDLRTAYGYTF. The CDR3 DNA is TGTGCCAGCAGCTTAGACCTCAGGACAGCCTATGGCTACACCTTC.

The chain uses TRBV15 and TRBJ2-7; TRBD1 might be the D (6 bases). Trimming stripped 3 bases from V and 7 bases from J, with 19 bases between. The CDR3 consists of 15 residues. Germline CDR1 is LNHNV and CDR2 is YYDKDF (reference sequence). CDR3 sequence: CATSSLKGDPREQYF. The CDR3 DNA reads TGTGCCACCAGCAGCCTAAAGGGGGACCCTCGAGAGCAGTACTTC.

The chain uses TRBV4-2 and TRBJ2-7; 7 bases line up with TRBD1. This CDR3 has 16 amino acids. The germline V gene has CDR1 LGHNA and CDR2 YNFKEQ. J was trimmed by 7 bases and V by 0 bases; bases with no gene match: 12. CDR3 amino acids: CASSQDSRGRRQEQYF. CDR3 in DNA: TGTGCCAGCAGCCAAGATTCGAGGGGGCGCCGACAAGAGCAGTACTTC.

The table lists this clone with a count of one. The V and J genes are TRBV30 and TRBJ2-1; 9 bases align to TRBD1. Losses at the gene ends were 0 bases for V and 9 bases for J; bases not matched to a gene: 12. Germline CDR1 GTSNPN, CDR2 SVGIG (reference sequence). CDR3 length equals 16 residues. The CDR3 coding sequence is TGTGCCTGGAGTGTCCGTCGGACAGGGGCCTATTTTGAGCAGTTCTTC. Encoded protein: CAWSVRRTGAYFEQFF.

J is TRBJ2-7 and V is TRBV11-2; 7 bases fit TRBD1. The CDR3 sequence is 13 residues long. Germline V gene sequence: CDR1 SGHAT, CDR2 FQNNGV. V was clipped by 5 bases and J by 7 bases; unmatched bases: 8. The CDR3 reads CASSLQLQGEQYF. The CDR3 DNA follows: TGTGCCAGCAGCCTTCAGTTACAGGGGGAGCAGTACTTC.